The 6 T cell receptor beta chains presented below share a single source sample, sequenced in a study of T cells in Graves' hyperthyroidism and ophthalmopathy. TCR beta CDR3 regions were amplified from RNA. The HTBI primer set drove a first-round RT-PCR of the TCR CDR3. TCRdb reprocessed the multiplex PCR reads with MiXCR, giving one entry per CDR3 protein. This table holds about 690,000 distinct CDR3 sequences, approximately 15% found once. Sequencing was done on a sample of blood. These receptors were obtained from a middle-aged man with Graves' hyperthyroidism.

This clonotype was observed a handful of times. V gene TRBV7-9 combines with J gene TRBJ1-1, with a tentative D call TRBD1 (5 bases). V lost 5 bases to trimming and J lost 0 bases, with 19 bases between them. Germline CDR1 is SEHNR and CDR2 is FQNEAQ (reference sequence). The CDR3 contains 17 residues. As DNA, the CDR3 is TGTGCCAGCAGCGCCTACAGAAGGGGACGGATGAACACTGAAGCTTTCTTT. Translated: CASSAYRRGRMNTEAFF.

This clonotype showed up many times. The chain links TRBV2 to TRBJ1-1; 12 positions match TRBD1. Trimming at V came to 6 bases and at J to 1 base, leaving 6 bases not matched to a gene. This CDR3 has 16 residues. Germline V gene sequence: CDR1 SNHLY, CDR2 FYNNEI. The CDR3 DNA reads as TGTGCCAGCAGCACGGGACAGGGGGCCACGAACACTGAAGCTTTCTTT. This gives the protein CASSTGQGATNTEAFF.

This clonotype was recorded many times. CDR3 amino acids: CASNPSGSDEQFF. CDR3 DNA: TGTGCCAGCAATCCCTCAGGTTCGGATGAGCAGTTCTTC. The V call is TRBV9, the J call TRBJ2-1; no definite D call. This CDR3 comprises 13 residues. V lost 6 bases to trimming and J lost 8 bases, with 15 bases between them. Germline assignment: CDR1 SGDLS and CDR2 YYNGEE. Looking up the rest from reference TRBV9 and TRBJ2-1 gives the full variable domain: DSGVTQTPKHLITATGQRVTLRCSPRSGDLSVYWYQQSLDQGLQFLIQYYNGEERAKGNILERFSAQQFPDLHSELNLSSLELGDSALYFCASNPSGSDEQFFGPGTRLTVL.

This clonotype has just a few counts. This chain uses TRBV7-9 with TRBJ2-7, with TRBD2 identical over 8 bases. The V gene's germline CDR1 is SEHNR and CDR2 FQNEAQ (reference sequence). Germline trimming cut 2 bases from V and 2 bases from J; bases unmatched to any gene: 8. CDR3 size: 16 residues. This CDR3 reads CASSLSIAGHPYEQYF. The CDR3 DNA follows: TGTGCCAGCAGCTTATCTATAGCGGGACATCCCTACGAGCAGTACTTC.

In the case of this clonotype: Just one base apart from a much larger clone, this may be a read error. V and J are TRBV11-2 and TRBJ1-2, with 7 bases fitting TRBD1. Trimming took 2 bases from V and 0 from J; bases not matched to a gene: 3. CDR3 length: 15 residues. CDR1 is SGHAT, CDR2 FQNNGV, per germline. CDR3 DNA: TGTGCCAGCAGCTTAAAGACAGGGCCTAACTATGGCTACACCTTC. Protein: CASSLKTGPNYGYTF.

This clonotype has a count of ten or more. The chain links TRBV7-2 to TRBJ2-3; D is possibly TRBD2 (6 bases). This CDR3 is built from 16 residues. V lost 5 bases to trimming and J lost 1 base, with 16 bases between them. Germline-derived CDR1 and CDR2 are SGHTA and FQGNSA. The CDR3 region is CASSAVGGAGTDTQYF. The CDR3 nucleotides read TGTGCCAGCAGCGCGGTGGGGGGAGCGGGCACAGATACGCAGTATTTT.